The present TCR beta chain was sequenced within a study of T-cell reconstitution after alpha-beta-depleted transplantation in children. Construction of the TCRbeta library involved unique molecular identifiers. One entry per CDR3 protein results from TCRdb running MiXCR on the PCR reads. The sample includes about 980,000 distinct CDR3 sequences, about 31% of them seen just once. This clonotype was recorded a few times. Trimming cost V 5 bases and J 4 bases; bases outside gene matches: 19. CDR3 length: 19 residues. Per germline, CDR1 SGHAT and CDR2 FQDESV (reference sequence). The receptor was isolated from a boy less than two years old who had a stem cell transplant for SCID, so the T cells may come from the graft donor. This sequence joins TRBV11-1 and TRBJ2-1, with TRBD1 identical over 8 bases. Specimen: PBMCs, mostly from graft donor cells, collected 360 days after TCRalphabeta/CD19-depleted stem cell transplant. This CDR3 reads CASSPTVVSLGTGYNEQFF. For the CDR3, the DNA is TGTGCCAGCAGCCCGACGGTGGTTAGCCTGGGGACAGGATACAATGAGCAGTTCTTC.